A single sample is the source of the 18 T cell receptor beta chains below, sequenced in a study of CD8 T cells in ankylosing spondylitis (TCRdb year 2017). Beyond this particular receptor, the publication reports: Blood from ankylosing spondylitis patients appeared to be characterized by a TCR beta motif made up of under 10 highly homologous amino acid variants.

The library came from 5' RACE. The reads were generated on an Illumina HiSeq 2500. The raw public reads went through TCRdb reprocessing: fastp at Q25, MiXCR clone calling, in-frame beta chains kept. Merged by CDR3 protein, the rows form single entries marked with the most common genes and DNA. This sample lists 450,000 to 550,000 distinct CDR3 sequences; 5.3% were detected once. The leading ten clones occupy roughly 3.2% of the sample. Their antigens remain unidentified. Sequencing was carried out using blood, either unsorted or a sorted T cell fraction (not recorded which). The receptors originated from a male donor with ankylosing spondylitis.

This chain uses TRBV7-8 with TRBJ1-1; D remains ambiguous. The ends were cut back, 3 bases at V and 7 bases at J, with 12 bases in the middle. Per the germline V gene, CDR1 is SGHVS and CDR2 is FQNEAQ. The CDR3 is 13 residues long. The CDR3 DNA reads TGTGCCAGCAGCTTTGACTCCCAGCGTGAAGCTTTCTTT. It codes for CASSFDSQREAFF. The variable domain in full, with the rest retrieved from reference TRBV7-8 and TRBJ1-1, is GAGVSQSPRYKVAKRGQDVALRCDPISGHVSLFWYQQALGQGPEFLTYFQNEAQLDKSGLPSDRFFAERPEGSVSTLKIQRTQQEDSAVYLCASSFDSQREAFFGQGTRLTVV.

V is TRBV14 and J is TRBJ2-1, with D unresolved. From germline, CDR1 is SGHDN and CDR2 FVKESK. The CDR3 has 13 residues. The V end was cut by 5 bases, the J end by 15 bases, with 20 bases between. The CDR3: CASSEMGAKMGFF. The CDR3 nucleotides read TGTGCCAGCAGCGAAATGGGCGCCAAAATGGGGTTCTTC.

The table lists this clonotype with many counts. V and J are TRBV24-1 and TRBJ2-3; D remains ambiguous. This CDR3 is built from 13 residues. Per germline, CDR1 KGHDR and CDR2 SFDVKD. The ends were cut back, 2 bases at V and 7 bases at J, with 9 bases in the middle. CDR3 region: CATSDYRVNTQYF. The CDR3 bases are TGTGCCACCAGTGATTACCGCGTAAATACGCAGTATTTT.

This clonotype occurred many times. The chain carries TRBV5-1 and TRBJ1-1; perhaps TRBD1 as D (6 bases). There are 14 residues in the CDR3. V lost 5 bases to trimming and J lost 5 bases, with 16 bases between them. The germline V gene has CDR1 SGHRS and CDR2 YFSETQ. DNA of the CDR3: TGCGCCAGCAGTCCGGGGGCCGGGAGGACTGAAGCTTTCTTT. Amino acids: CASSPGAGRTEAFF.

In this sample, this clonotype turned up many times. This rearrangement joins TRBV29-1 to TRBJ1-2; D gene uncertain. V lost 4 bases and J 5 bases, leaving 14 bases between the germline ends. The germline gives CDR1 SQVTM, CDR2 ANQGSEA. The CDR3 spans 13 residues. The CDR3 DNA follows: TGCAGCGTTGCCCCGATCAGACCTTATGGCTACACCTTC. It encodes CSVAPIRPYGYTF. The whole variable domain, remainder taken from reference TRBV29-1 and TRBJ1-2, is SAVISQKPSRDICQRGTSLTIQCQVDSQVTMMFWYRQQPGQSLTLIATANQGSEATYESGFVIDKFPISRPNLTFSTLTVSNMSPEDSSIYLCSVAPIRPYGYTFGSGTRLTVV.

This clonotype appeared many times. This chain links TRBV6-2 or TRBV6-3 with TRBJ2-1, with D possibly being TRBD1 (5 bases). CDR1 MNHEY and CDR2 SVGEGT come from the germline V gene. This CDR3 is built from 13 residues. V was clipped by 2 bases and J by 9 bases, with 11 bases between them. CDR3 protein: CASSYGRVAEQFF. CDR3 bases: TGTGCCAGCAGTTACGGCAGGGTAGCTGAGCAGTTCTTC.

Ten or more counts support this clonotype. The chain has TRBV29-1 and TRBJ1-2; D might be TRBD1 (6 bases). This CDR3 contains 13 residues. Germline loops: CDR1 SQVTM, CDR2 ANQGSEA. The V end was cut by 6 bases, the J end by 6 bases, with 17 bases between. In DNA, the CDR3 is TGCAGCGTCTCCGGACAGCTTTTTAATGGCTACACCTTC. Protein: CSVSGQLFNGYTF.

This clonotype was seen repeatedly, ten times or more. The chain is built from TRBV20-1 and TRBJ2-1; D is undetermined. CDR1 DFQATT and CDR2 SNEGSKA come from the germline V gene (reference sequence). This CDR3 has 10 amino acids. V was clipped by 7 bases and J by 5 bases, with 6 bases between them. CDR3 sequence (DNA): TGCAGTGGACTGCACAATGAGCAGTTCTTC. It codes for CSGLHNEQFF.

The V call is TRBV25-1, the J call TRBJ1-4; D unclear. The CDR3 is 16 residues long. Trimming stripped 3 bases from V and 4 bases from J, with 15 bases between. Germline loops: CDR1 MGHDK, CDR2 SYGVNS. The CDR3 nucleotides read TGTGCCAGCAGTGAGGCAAGGCGGGATGGTAATGAAAAACTGTTTTTT. Protein: CASSEARRDGNEKLFF.

This clonotype was found a few times. V gene TRBV2 combines with J gene TRBJ2-3; 10 bases match TRBD1. V was clipped by 4 bases and J by 8 bases; unmatched bases: 3. There are 13 residues in the CDR3. CDR1 is SNHLY and CDR2 is FYNNEI in the germline V gene. Here the CDR3 reads CASSGTGGGTQYF. The CDR3 DNA follows: TGTGCCAGCAGTGGGACAGGGGGGGGTACGCAGTATTTT.

In its sample, this clonotype was seen many times. The chain links TRBV10-3 to TRBJ2-3; 10 positions agree with TRBD2. Germline V gene data show CDR1 as ENHRY and CDR2 as SYGVKD. The CDR3 consists of 15 residues. V shed 5 bases, J shed 6 bases, and the junction held 8 bases outside the gene matches. Written as DNA, the CDR3 is TGTGCCATCAGTTCCGGGACTAGCGTCTCGGATACGCAGTATTTT. Protein product: CAISSGTSVSDTQYF.

Ten or more counts support this clonotype. The chain is built from TRBV12-3 or TRBV12-4 and TRBJ2-2; perhaps TRBD1 as D (6 bases). The CDR3 loop spans 15 amino acids. V dropped 7 bases and J dropped 0 bases, with 12 bases sitting between them. The CDR3 spells CASNRDTANTGELFF. CDR3 coding DNA: TGTGCCAGCAACCGGGACACCGCGAACACCGGGGAGCTGTTTTTT.

There are many counts of this clonotype. The chain couples TRBV18 to TRBJ2-7, with 7 nucleotides matching TRBD2. Germline lookup yields CDR1 KGHSH and CDR2 LQKENI. Losses at the gene ends were 3 bases for V and 5 bases for J; bases not matched to a gene: 4. CDR3 length: 13 residues. The CDR3 region is CASSPSGWDEQYF. CDR3 in DNA: TGTGCCAGCTCACCTAGCGGGTGGGACGAGCAGTACTTC.

This clonotype was found a few times. The rearrangement joins TRBV18 to TRBJ2-3; D is unresolved. Trimming shortened V by 3 bases and J by 3 bases, and 7 bases separated the two germline ends. This CDR3 has 13 amino acids. Germline CDR1 reads KGHSH; CDR2 reads LQKENI. The CDR3 nucleotides are TGTGCCAGCTCACCCCGACTTACAGATACGCAGTATTTT. It encodes CASSPRLTDTQYF.

This clonotype was recorded many times. The chain links TRBV29-1 to TRBJ1-1; 7 bases agree with TRBD1. V dropped 6 bases and J dropped 0; count of bases not matched to a gene: 4. Germline assignment: CDR1 SQVTM and CDR2 ANQGSEA. This CDR3 has 13 residues. The CDR3 protein is CSVLGQVNTEAFF. CDR3 DNA: TGCAGCGTGTTAGGACAGGTGAACACTGAAGCTTTCTTT.

This clonotype turned up a few times. The rearrangement joins TRBV19 to TRBJ2-1; 14 bases are a match to TRBD2. The length of the CDR3 is 15 residues. Germline V lookup: CDR1 LNHDA, CDR2 SQIVND (reference sequence). V shed 5 bases, J shed 10 bases, and the junction held 7 bases outside the gene matches. The CDR3 sequence: CASSLPGLAGVEQFF. CDR3 DNA sequence: TGTGCCAGTAGTCTTCCGGGACTAGCGGGAGTCGAGCAGTTCTTC.

This clonotype was seen at least ten times. The V and J genes are TRBV25-1 and TRBJ2-2; D may be TRBD1 (6 bases). Germline assignment: CDR1 MGHDK and CDR2 SYGVNS. Trimming stripped 4 bases from V and 5 bases from J, with 14 bases between. CDR3 length: 15 residues. DNA of the CDR3: TGTGCCAGCAGTGTGGCAGGGGCGCGTACCGGGGAGCTGTTTTTT. It encodes CASSVAGARTGELFF.

This clonotype was seen many times. CDR3 region: CSAKLAETQYF. CDR3 bases: TGCAGTGCTAAACTAGCGGAGACCCAGTACTTC. V is TRBV20-1 and J is TRBJ2-5; TRBD2 matches 7 bases. Losses at the gene ends were 4 bases for V and 5 bases for J; bases not matched to a gene: 1. This CDR3 has 11 residues. Germline loops: CDR1 DFQATT, CDR2 SNEGSKA (reference sequence).